This T cell receptor beta chain was observed in a study of OX40 agonist ivuxolimab in advanced cancers. Repertoires were generated with immunoSEQ multiplex PCR, while TCRdb's copy carries only in-frame clones and drops some. There are approximately 22,000 clones in the sample; 70% to 90% occur only once, and more than 20% lies in the top ten. The germline gives CDR1 LGHNA, CDR2 YSLEER. This CDR3 has 18 amino acids. V shed 0 bases and J 0 bases; nucleotides not matched to a gene: 8. On this clone: No antigen is known for it.

Autoimmune disease history or systemic immunosuppression was exclusionary. Findings and limits, study-wide: The CD4+ and CD8+ T cells in the blood had expanded clonally by week 6 at 0.1 to 3.0 mg/kg. CD8+ T cells averaged more expanded clones than CD4+.

This chain uses TRBV4-3 with TRBJ2-1, with 7 bases aligning to TRBD2. This clonotype originated in an adult with an advanced solid tumor such as melanoma, head and neck, liver or kidney cancer. The material was CD4+ or CD8+ T cells sorted from blood, obtained in a trial of the OX40 agonist ivuxolimab. CDR3 nucleotides: TGCGCCAGCAGCCAAGATGCGGCGGGAGTGGGCTCCTACAATGAGCAGTTCTTC. Translated: CASSQDAAGVGSYNEQFF.